This T cell receptor (beta chain) was recovered during a study of T cell responses to AZD1222 COVID-19 vaccine. At the level of the study: It was second doses at about 4 or about 12 weeks that were pooled. Study-wide results and limits: Regions 160-218 and 743-854 dominated among vaccine-associated CD4 TCRs spanning spike. Only five or six AZD1222 recipients tested seropositive at baseline.

The V and J ends lost 5 bases and 5 bases respectively, with 11 bases between them. The CDR3 consists of 13 residues. CDR1 is KGHDR and CDR2 is SFDVKD in the germline V gene. The assay was immunoSEQ multiplex PCR, and TCRdb's table has in-frame clones only and misses some. The sample yields around 180,000 clones, about 94% seen once. Notes on this clone: No antigen is known for it.

The chain employs TRBV24-1 and TRBJ2-5; D is possibly TRBD1 (6 bases). Here the sequenced sample was peripheral blood, taken on day 0 of AZD1222 vaccination. The receptor was derived from an adult in good health. CDR3 nucleotides: TGTGCCACCAGTGTGCACAGGGAGGAGACCCAGTACTTC. Translating it yields CATSVHREETQYF.